The 10 T cell receptor beta chains below come from one sample, sequenced in a study of CD8+CD57+ T cells in acquired aplastic anemia. Researchers used genomic DNA as the template to profile TCR beta VDJ and CDR3. TCRdb reprocessed the reads via MiXCR and lists one record per CDR3 protein. In the table there are about 180,000 distinct CDR3 sequences, 45% to 50% of which are singletons. Sequenced input: sorted CD4+, CD8+, or CD8+CD57+ T cells (not recorded which) from PBMCs. The receptors stem from a human donor in good health.

The table lists this clonotype with a few counts. The chain links TRBV10-3 to TRBJ1-1; no definite D call. Trimming pared 2 bases from V and 0 bases from J, leaving 7 bases between. The germline CDR1 and CDR2 sequences are ENHRY and SYGVKD. The length of the CDR3 is 14 residues. The CDR3: CAISELSVNTEAFF. The CDR3 DNA reads as TGTGCCATCAGTGAGCTGTCAGTGAACACTGAAGCTTTCTTT.

This chain connects TRBV29-1 to TRBJ2-3; possibly TRBD1 or TRBD2 for D (5 bases each). CDR1 and CDR2 from the germline V gene are SQVTM and ANQGSEA. The ends were cut back, 5 bases at V and 4 bases at J, with 22 bases in the middle. This CDR3 is 16 amino acids long. This CDR3 reads CSVIGTGRGWSDTQYF. The CDR3 DNA follows: TGCAGCGTTATAGGGACGGGAAGGGGATGGTCAGATACGCAGTATTTT.

The gene calls are TRBV10-3 and TRBJ1-2; D is perhaps TRBD1 (5 bases). The V end lost 6 bases, the J end lost 6 bases, and 20 bases lay between the germline ends. Germline-derived CDR1 and CDR2 are ENHRY and SYGVKD. The CDR3 consists of 15 residues. CDR3 sequence (DNA): TGTGCCATCAGAATCGGGACGGCGTCGGAAAATGGCTACACCTTC. This gives the protein CAIRIGTASENGYTF.

The chain combines TRBV20-1 with TRBJ1-1; TRBD1 might be the D (5 bases). Deletions cut 4 bases from V and 3 bases from J, with 9 bases between. This CDR3 contains 12 residues. CDR1 and CDR2 (germline): DFQATT, SNEGSKA (reference sequence). DNA of the CDR3: TGCAGTGCTAAAGTGGGGGACACTGAAGCTTTCTTT. Translating it yields CSAKVGDTEAFF.

This clonotype was seen many times. The chain employs TRBV5-1 and TRBJ2-3, with D possibly being TRBD2 (6 bases). Germline-derived CDR1 and CDR2 are SGHRS and YFSETQ. Trimming removed 4 bases from V and 1 base from J, with 10 bases in between. The CDR3 consists of 14 residues. CDR3 DNA sequence: TGCGCCAGCAGCCGGGACTCGCGCACAGATACGCAGTATTTT. Translating it yields CASSRDSRTDTQYF.

The chain couples TRBV24-1 to TRBJ2-1, with 10 bases aligning to TRBD2. The CDR3 is 16 amino acids. Trimming removed 1 base from V and 6 bases from J; junction bases left unmatched: 5. Germline V CDR1 and CDR2: KGHDR, SFDVKD. As DNA, the CDR3 is TGTGCCACCAGTGATTTAACTAGCGGGGAAAGCAATGAGCAGTTCTTC. It yields the protein CATSDLTSGESNEQFF.

This clonotype was counted between two and nine times. V gene TRBV7-9 combines with J gene TRBJ2-7, with 9 nucleotides matching TRBD2. CDR3 length: 15 amino acids. Germline V gives CDR1 SEHNR, CDR2 FQNEAQ (reference sequence). The junction had 3 bases not matched to a gene; V was cut back by 1 base and J by 2 bases. The CDR3 protein is CASSLDPSGTYEQYF. The CDR3 coding sequence is TGTGCCAGCAGCTTAGACCCTAGCGGGACCTACGAGCAGTACTTC.

The chain employs TRBV20-1 and TRBJ2-7; the D is unclear. The V gene's germline CDR1 is DFQATT and CDR2 SNEGSKA (reference sequence). The CDR3 covers 13 residues. Trimming took off 0 bases at V and 2 bases at J, with 8 bases between the two ends. This CDR3 is CSAREAGTYEQYF. The CDR3 DNA reads TGCAGTGCTAGAGAAGCAGGAACCTACGAGCAGTACTTC.

This clonotype occurred many times. This chain joins TRBV2 and TRBJ1-5, with D possibly matching TRBD1 (6 bases). The CDR3 length is 16 residues. Germline V gene sequence: CDR1 SNHLY, CDR2 FYNNEI. Trimming removed 2 bases at V and 2 bases at J, with 13 bases between. CDR3 coding DNA: TGTGCCAGCAGTGAATGGGGGGGCATGGGCAATCAGCCCCAGCATTTT. It codes for CASSEWGGMGNQPQHF. The full variable domain, its missing parts supplied by reference TRBV2 and TRBJ1-5, is EPEVTQTPSHQVTQMGQEVILRCVPISNHLYFYWYRQILGQKVEFLVSFYNNEISEKSEIFDDQFSVERPDGSNFTLKIRSTKLEDSAMYFCASSEWGGMGNQPQHFGDGTRLSIL.

The V gene is TRBV15, the J gene TRBJ1-2; no clear D gene. Trimming stripped 0 bases from V and 4 bases from J, with 9 bases between. Germline V gives CDR1 LNHNV, CDR2 YYDKDF (reference sequence). The CDR3 has 14 residues. Here the CDR3 reads CATSRERGFYGYTF. DNA of the CDR3: TGTGCCACCAGCAGAGAACGGGGATTCTATGGCTACACCTTC.